What follows is one TCR beta chain and its context. Its antigen remains unidentified. The germline V gene has CDR1 LNHDA and CDR2 SQIVND (reference sequence). V lost 5 bases, J lost 4 bases, and 12 bases lay in between. The CDR3 extends over 14 amino acids. These data are taken from a study of T cells in localized non-small cell lung cancer. Notes on the study in general: Appearance in adjacent lung was seen for a median around 60 of the top 100 tumor clones. Sequence data derive from only one tumor region, so heterogeneity remains possible. Among blood samples, higher T cell density accompanied longer overall survival. Tumor trailed uninvolved adjacent lung in T cell clonality, which peaked there.

Assay: immunoSEQ multiplex PCR; the TCRdb copy retains only in-frame clones and omits some. The data contain over 25,000 clones, about 92% of them singletons. Material: peripheral blood, obtained before any cancer treatment. The sequence was obtained from a woman aged 35-75 years with stage I lung adenocarcinoma. This chain uses TRBV19 with TRBJ1-5; D not certain. CDR3: CASSWVTGNQPQHF. For the CDR3, the DNA is TGTGCCAGTAGTTGGGTGACGGGTAATCAGCCCCAGCATTTT.